Reported below is one T cell receptor beta chain. Its specific antigen is unknown. No qualities accompany the bases; no much larger clone lies one base away. The entry originates in a study of T cell responses to AZD1222 COVID-19 vaccine (TCRdb year 2021). Regarding the study in general: TCR sequencing covered some 250 trial participants: nearly 210 given two doses of AZD1222 and about 26 given two doses of MenACWY control vaccine. Trial participants were enrolled by age into subgroups of 18-55, 56-69 and 70-plus years, and roughly 150, 30 and 60 TCR-sequenced participants, respectively, were included in these subgroups.

The germline V end is reduced by 3 bases and the J end by 7 bases; junction bases left unmatched: 7. CDR1 MNHEY and CDR2 SMNVEV were looked up in the germline V gene (reference sequence). The cysteine opens and the phenylalanine closes a CDR3 of 15 amino acids. Just the 45-base CDR3 DNA is kept, in frame starting at base 1. Taken with the paper, the label for time point translates to: baseline before first vaccination. According to the study, the label for this sample's treatment or condition signals: meningococcal conjugate vaccine given as trial control. Vaccinee samples came from UK trials COV001 and COV002, including a single-blind randomized controlled phase 2/3 trial of AZD1222 (ChAdOx1 nCoV-19) in healthy adults. For TCRbeta chain sequencing, PBMC samples were collected from trial participants at day 0 and at day 28 after the second dose. Beyond this particular receptor, the publication reports: Conclusions about previously exposed vaccinees are limited, since just a handful of AZD1222 recipients were seropositive for SARS-CoV-2 at baseline. Because no day 14 peak-response samples were available, repertoires were characterized only after the peak T cell response. After two AZD1222 doses, both the breadth and the depth of spike-specific TCRs were significantly higher than at day 0 and than in MenACWY recipients. Vaccine-associated CD4 TCRs spanned the whole spike protein, with dominant responses in regions 160-218 and 743-854. In the small 56-69-year group, the increase in depth fell short of significance, most likely because of low power. Most participants were white British and females outnumbered males, and the authors suggested that clonal diversity may have been underestimated. Nearly half of unique spike-specific TCRs reportedly recognized epitopes outside regions mutated in the B.1.351 and B.1.1.7 variants.

The CDR3 regions of human TCRbeta chains were analyzed by immunosequencing. Per the original workflow: TCRs in the repertoires were matched against a reference library of SARS-CoV-2-specific TCRs that had been generated with the MIRA antigen-specificity platform. Breadth meant the fraction of unique TCRs that were SARS-CoV-2-associated, whereas depth meant the fraction of total T cells that were SARS-CoV-2-associated. Using the MIRA data, every spike-specific TCR was mapped to the spike region that the TCR reacted to and assigned to either a CD4 or a CD8 class. Log10-transformed breadth and depth values were compared by one-way ANOVA with Sidak's multiple comparisons tests. TCRdb carries this immuneACCESS record with in-frame sequences only. Its versions omit some clonotypes, under half of them owing to an unresolved V gene in the studies checked, with the rest unexplained. V and J calls and clone size come straight from that table; D and trimming were deduced from the DNA. The table for this sample lists about 110,000 clones; approximately 85% of them were counted only once. The ten largest clones capture 13% of the sample.

The sequence is built from TRBV27 and TRBJ2-5; TRBD1 agrees with 11 junctional bases. The sequence was collected from an adult in good health. This specimen was peripheral blood, taken on day 0 of MenACWY control vaccination. The DNA is as follows: TGTGCCAGCAGTTTCTATTCCGGGACAGGGGGGACCCAGTACTTC. Its protein reads: CASSFYSGTGGTQYF.